This TCR beta chain derives from a study of T-cell memory formation after mild COVID-19. This clonotype turned up a few times. Antigen unknown. Regarding the study as a whole: Clonal second-wave expansions that peaked on day 37 had unconfirmed SARS-CoV-2 specificity.

TCRdb used MiXCR to reprocess the 5' RACE reads, holding one entry per CDR3 protein. This sample has 150,000 to 200,000 distinct CDR3 sequences, with roughly 13% found just once. V lost 1 base and J 3 bases, leaving 9 bases between the germline ends. Germline V gene data show CDR1 as SEHNR and CDR2 as FQNEAQ (reference sequence). The CDR3 sequence is 14 residues long. Specimen: PBMCs or a T cell subset sorted from them (not recorded which). The sequence derives from a man aged 18 to 35 who had mild COVID-19 (a few samples of this study predate the infection). Cell type and time point are not known. The chain has TRBV7-9 and TRBJ1-1; D not resolved. The CDR3 region is CASSLDGPDTEAFF. The CDR3, as DNA: TGTGCCAGCAGCTTAGACGGACCGGACACTGAAGCTTTCTTT. Together with reference TRBV7-9 and TRBJ1-1, the CDR3 gives the full variable domain: DTGVSQNPRHKITKRGQNVTFRCDPISEHNRLYWYRQTLGQGPEFLTYFQNEAQLEKSRLLSDRFSAERPKGSFSTLEIQRTEQGDSAMYLCASSLDGPDTEAFFGQGTRLTVV.